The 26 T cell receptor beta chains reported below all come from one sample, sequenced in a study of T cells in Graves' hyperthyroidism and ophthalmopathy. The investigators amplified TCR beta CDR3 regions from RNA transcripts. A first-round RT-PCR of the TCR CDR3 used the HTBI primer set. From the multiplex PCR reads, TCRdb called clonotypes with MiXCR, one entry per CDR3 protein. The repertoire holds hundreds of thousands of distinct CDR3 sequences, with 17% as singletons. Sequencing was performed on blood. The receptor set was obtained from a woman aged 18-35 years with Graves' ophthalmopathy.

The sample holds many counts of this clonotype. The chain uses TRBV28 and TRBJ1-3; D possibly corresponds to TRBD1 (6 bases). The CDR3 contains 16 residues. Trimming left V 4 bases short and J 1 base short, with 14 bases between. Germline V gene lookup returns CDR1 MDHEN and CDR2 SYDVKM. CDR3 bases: TGTGCCAGCAGTTCATACAGGGCTTCATCTGGAAACACCATATATTTT. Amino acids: CASSSYRASSGNTIYF.

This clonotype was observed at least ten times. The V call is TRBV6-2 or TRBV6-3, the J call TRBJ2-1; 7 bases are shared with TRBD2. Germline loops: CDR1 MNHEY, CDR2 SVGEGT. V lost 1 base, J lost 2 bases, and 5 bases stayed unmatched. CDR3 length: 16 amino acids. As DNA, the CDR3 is TGTGCCAGCAGTTACTTAGGACTAGGAGCCTACAATGAGCAGTTCTTC. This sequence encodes CASSYLGLGAYNEQFF.

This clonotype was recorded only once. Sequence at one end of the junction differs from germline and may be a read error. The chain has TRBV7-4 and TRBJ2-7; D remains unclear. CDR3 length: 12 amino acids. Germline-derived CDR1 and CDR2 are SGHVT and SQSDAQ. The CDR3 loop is CASSSVSYERYF. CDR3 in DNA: TGTGCCAGCAGCTCAGTCTCCTACGAGCGGTACTTC.

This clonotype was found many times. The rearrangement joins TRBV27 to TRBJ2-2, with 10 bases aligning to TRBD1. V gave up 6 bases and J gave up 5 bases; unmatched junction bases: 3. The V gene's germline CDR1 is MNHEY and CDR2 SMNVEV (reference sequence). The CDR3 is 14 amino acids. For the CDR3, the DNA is TGTGCCAGCAGGCGACAGGGGGCGACCGGGGAGCTGTTTTTT. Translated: CASRRQGATGELFF.

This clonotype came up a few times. The CDR3 nucleotides are TGTGCCAGCAGTTTTCGGGGACATATCAATGAAAAACTGTTTTTT. Translation: CASSFRGHINEKLFF. The chain recombines TRBV27 with TRBJ1-4; perhaps TRBD1 as D (6 bases). Germline loops: CDR1 MNHEY, CDR2 SMNVEV (reference sequence). The CDR3 is 15 amino acids. Trimming shortened V by 3 bases and J by 5 bases, and 13 bases separated the two germline ends.

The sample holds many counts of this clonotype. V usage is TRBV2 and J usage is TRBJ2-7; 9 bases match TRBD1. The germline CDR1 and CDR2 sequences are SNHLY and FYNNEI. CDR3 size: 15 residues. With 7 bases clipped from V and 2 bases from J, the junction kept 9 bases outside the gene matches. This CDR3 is CASIMRGQGPYEQYF. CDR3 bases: TGTGCCAGCATAATGAGGGGACAGGGTCCCTACGAGCAGTACTTC.

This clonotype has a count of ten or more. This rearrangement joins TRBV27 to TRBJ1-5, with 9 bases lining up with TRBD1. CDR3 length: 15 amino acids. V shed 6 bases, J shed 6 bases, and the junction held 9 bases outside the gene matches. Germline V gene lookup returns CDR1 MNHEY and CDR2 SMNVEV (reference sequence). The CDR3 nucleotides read TGTGCCAGCAGAGGGACAGGGAGGGGGGGTCAGCCCCAGCATTTT. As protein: CASRGTGRGGQPQHF.

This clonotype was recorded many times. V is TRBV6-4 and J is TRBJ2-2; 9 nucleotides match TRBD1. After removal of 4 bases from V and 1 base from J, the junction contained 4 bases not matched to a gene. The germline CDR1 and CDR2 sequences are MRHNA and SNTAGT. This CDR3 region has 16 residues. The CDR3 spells CASSVLGQGNTGELFF. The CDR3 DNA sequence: TGTGCCAGCAGTGTCTTGGGACAGGGGAACACCGGGGAGCTGTTTTTT.

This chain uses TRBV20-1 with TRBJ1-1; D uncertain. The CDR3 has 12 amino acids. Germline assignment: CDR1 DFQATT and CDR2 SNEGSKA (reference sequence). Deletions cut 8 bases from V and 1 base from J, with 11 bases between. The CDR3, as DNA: TGCAGTCCATATACAGAGAACACTGAAGCTTTCTTT. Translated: CSPYTENTEAFF.

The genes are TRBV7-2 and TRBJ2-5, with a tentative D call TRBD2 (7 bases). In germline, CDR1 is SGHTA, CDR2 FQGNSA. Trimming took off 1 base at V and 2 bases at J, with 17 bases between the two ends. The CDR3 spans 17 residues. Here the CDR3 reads CASSLEWEGGGQETQYF. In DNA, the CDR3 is TGTGCCAGCAGCTTAGAATGGGAGGGAGGGGGGCAAGAGACCCAGTACTTC.

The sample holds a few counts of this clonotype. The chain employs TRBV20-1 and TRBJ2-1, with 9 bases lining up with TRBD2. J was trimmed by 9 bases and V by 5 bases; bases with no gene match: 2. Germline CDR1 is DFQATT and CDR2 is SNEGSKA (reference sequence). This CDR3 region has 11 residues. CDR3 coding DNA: TGCAGTGCTCCGACTAGCGGTGAGCAGTTCTTC. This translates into CSAPTSGEQFF.

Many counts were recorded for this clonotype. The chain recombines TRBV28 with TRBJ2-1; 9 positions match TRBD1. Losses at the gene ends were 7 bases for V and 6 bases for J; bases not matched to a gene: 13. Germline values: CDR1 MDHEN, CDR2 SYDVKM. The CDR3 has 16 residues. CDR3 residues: CASTRGTGFNGNEQFF. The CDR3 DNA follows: TGTGCCAGCACCAGAGGGACAGGGTTTAATGGCAATGAGCAGTTCTTC.

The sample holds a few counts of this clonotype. The CDR3 loop reads CASSVSSGRAYNEQFF. The CDR3 DNA reads TGCGCCAGCAGCGTATCTAGCGGGAGGGCCTACAATGAGCAGTTCTTC. This rearrangement joins TRBV5-1 to TRBJ2-1; 12 bases match TRBD2. The CDR3 runs to 16 residues. The germline CDR1 and CDR2 sequences are SGHRS and YFSETQ. With V trimmed by 4 bases and J by 2 bases, 4 bases remained unmatched. Full variable domain (rest looked up from reference TRBV5-1 and TRBJ2-1): KAGVTQTPRYLIKTRGQQVTLSCSPISGHRSVSWYQQTPGQGLQFLFEYFSETQRNKGNFPGRFSGRQFSNSRSEMNVSTLELGDSALYLCASSVSSGRAYNEQFFGPGTRLTVL.

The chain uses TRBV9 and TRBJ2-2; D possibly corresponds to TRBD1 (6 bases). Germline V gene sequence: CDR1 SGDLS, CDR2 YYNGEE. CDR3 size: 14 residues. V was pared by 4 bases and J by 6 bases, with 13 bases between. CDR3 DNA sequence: TGTGCCAGCAGCTTCAGGGGAAACCCCGGGGAGCTGTTTTTT. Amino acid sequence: CASSFRGNPGELFF.

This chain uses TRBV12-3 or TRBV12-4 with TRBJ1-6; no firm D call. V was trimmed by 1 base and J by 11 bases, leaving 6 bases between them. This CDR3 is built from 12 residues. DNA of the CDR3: TGTGCCAGCAGTTTAGGTCGGCCACCCCTCCACTTT. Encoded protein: CASSLGRPPLHF.

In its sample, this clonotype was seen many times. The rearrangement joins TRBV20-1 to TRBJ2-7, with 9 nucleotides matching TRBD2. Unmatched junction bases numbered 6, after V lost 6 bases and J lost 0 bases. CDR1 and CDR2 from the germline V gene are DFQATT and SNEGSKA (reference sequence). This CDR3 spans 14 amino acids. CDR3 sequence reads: CSAFSGRGSYEQYF. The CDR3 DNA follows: TGCAGTGCATTTAGCGGGAGAGGCTCCTACGAGCAGTACTTC.

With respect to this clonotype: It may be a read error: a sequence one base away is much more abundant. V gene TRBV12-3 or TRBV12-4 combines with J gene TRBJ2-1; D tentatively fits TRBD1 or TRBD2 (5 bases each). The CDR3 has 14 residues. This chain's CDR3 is CASRTGTRIGEQSF. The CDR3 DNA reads TGTGCCAGCCGGACCGGGACCCGGATAGGGGAGCAGTCCTTC.

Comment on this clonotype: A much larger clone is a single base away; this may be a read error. The CDR3 region has the DNA TGTGCCAGCAGCCGCGGACAGGGGGTGACAGATACGCGGTATTTT. This translates into CASSRGQGVTDTRYF. The chain combines TRBV12-3 or TRBV12-4 with TRBJ2-3; TRBD1 matches 10 bases. The CDR3 extends over 15 amino acids.

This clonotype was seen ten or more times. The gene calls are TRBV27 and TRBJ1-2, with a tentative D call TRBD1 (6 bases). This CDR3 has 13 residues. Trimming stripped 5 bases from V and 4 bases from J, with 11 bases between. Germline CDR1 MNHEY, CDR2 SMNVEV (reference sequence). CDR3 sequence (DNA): TGTGCCAGCAGTATTACAGGGACCTATGGCTACACCTTC. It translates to CASSITGTYGYTF.

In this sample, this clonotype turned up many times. CDR3 residues: CASSYLATRNEQFF. The CDR3 DNA reads TGTGCCAGCAGTTATTTGGCAACCCGCAATGAGCAGTTCTTC. J is TRBJ2-1 and V is TRBV27; D is ambiguous. V was clipped by 4 bases and J by 6 bases, with 13 bases between them. Per the germline V gene, CDR1 is MNHEY and CDR2 is SMNVEV (reference sequence). The CDR3 is 14 amino acids.

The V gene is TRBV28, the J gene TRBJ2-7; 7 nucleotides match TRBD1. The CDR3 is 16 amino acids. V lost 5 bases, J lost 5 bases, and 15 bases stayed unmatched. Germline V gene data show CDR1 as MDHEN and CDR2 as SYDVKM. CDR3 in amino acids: CASSPLLGRGWNEQYF. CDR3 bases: TGTGCCAGCAGTCCCCTCTTAGGCAGGGGGTGGAACGAGCAGTACTTC.

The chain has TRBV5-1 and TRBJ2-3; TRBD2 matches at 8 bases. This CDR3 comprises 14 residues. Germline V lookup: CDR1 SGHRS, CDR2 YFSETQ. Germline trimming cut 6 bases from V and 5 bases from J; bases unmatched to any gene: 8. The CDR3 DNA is TGCGCCAGCAACTTAGGACGGGGGGGAGATACGCAGTATTTT. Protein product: CASNLGRGGDTQYF.

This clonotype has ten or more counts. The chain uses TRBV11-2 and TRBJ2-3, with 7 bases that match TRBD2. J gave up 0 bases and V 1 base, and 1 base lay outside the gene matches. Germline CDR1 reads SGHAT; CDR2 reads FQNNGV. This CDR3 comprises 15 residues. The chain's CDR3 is CASSLVGGSTDTQYF. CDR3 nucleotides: TGTGCCAGCAGCTTAGTCGGGGGGAGCACAGATACGCAGTATTTT.

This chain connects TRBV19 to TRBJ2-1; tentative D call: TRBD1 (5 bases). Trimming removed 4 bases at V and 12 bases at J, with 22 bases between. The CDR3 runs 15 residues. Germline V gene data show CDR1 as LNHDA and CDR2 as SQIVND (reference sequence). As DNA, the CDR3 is TGTGCCAGTAGTACGCAGGGTAGTCCAGGCCCTGGGCAGTTCTTC. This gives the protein CASSTQGSPGPGQFF.

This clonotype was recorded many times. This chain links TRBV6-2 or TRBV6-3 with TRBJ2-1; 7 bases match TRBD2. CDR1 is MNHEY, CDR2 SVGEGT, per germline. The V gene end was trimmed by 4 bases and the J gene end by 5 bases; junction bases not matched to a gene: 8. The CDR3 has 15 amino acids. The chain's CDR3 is CASSSRPRGDNEQFF. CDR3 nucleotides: TGTGCCAGCAGTTCCCGTCCCCGGGGGGACAATGAGCAGTTCTTC.

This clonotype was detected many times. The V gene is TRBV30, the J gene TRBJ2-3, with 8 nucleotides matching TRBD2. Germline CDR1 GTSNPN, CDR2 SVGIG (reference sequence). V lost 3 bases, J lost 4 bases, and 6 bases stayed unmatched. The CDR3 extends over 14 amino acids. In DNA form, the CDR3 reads TGTGCCTGGAGGAGCGGGAGCGGCGCAGATACGCAGTATTTT. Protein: CAWRSGSGADTQYF.